Listed below are T cell receptor beta chains from one sample, sequenced in a study of T cells expressing NK-cell markers. After re-calling the 5' RACE reads, TCRdb lists one entry per CDR3 protein, DNA absent. The sample's table shows approximately 420,000 distinct CDR3 sequences. The specimen was blood T cells: a sorted CD56 or NKG2C T cell subset, CD4+ or CD8+ T cells, or bulk PBMC T cells (not recorded which). Receptors originate from a woman aged 50 to 60 in good health. Both conserved end residues are part of each CDR3.

V gene,J gene,CDR3 protein
TRBV5-5,TRBJ1-1,CASSLGDYTEAFF
TRBV18,TRBJ2-1,CASSSPGTTYNEQFF
TRBV5-1,TRBJ2-1,CASSSTMTGGFHEQFF
TRBV7-2,TRBJ1-2,CASSFIGAGYTF
TRBV5-6,TRBJ2-3,CASFPRLAGPGKRDTQYF
TRBV27,TRBJ1-1,CASSFGQGAVNTEAFF
TRBV27,TRBJ2-3,CASSFFSGNTQYF
TRBV11-3,TRBJ2-5,CASRSGLADLQETQYF
TRBV29-1,TRBJ2-7,CSVWTSANYEQYF
TRBV15,TRBJ1-5,CAAAAGGRSFGQPQHF
TRBV5-6,TRBJ2-6,CAGHGAGANVLTF
TRBV29-1,TRBJ2-7,CSVGAGPGEQYF
TRBV7-2,TRBJ2-7,CASSRRSGGTSYEQYF
TRBV9,TRBJ2-2,CASSPGAMVSGELFF
TRBV5-4,TRBJ2-7,CASSSTGTSASEQYF
TRBV30,TRBJ2-2,CAWSILRASNTGELFF
TRBV12-3/TRBV12-4,TRBJ2-1,CASTPEFPQGNEQFF
TRBV7-9,TRBJ2-3,CASSTTTGGVTDTQYF
TRBV28,TRBJ2-7,CASRRGQGIYEQYF
TRBV5-1,TRBJ1-4,CASSLSGTPGEKLFF
TRBV5-1,TRBJ2-2,CASSPPGLNTGELFF
TRBV7-9,TRBJ2-7,CASSLGAQGLEQYF
TRBV2,TRBJ1-1,CAKGGTANTEAFF
TRBV7-9,TRBJ1-1,CASSLTRVNTEAFF
TRBV29-1,TRBJ2-5,CSVILQAETQYF
TRBV7-2,TRBJ1-1,CASSRDSSNTEAFF
TRBV29-1,TRBJ2-5,CSVGSRTNRTQYF
TRBV12-3/TRBV12-4,TRBJ2-5,CASSSPPVRETQYF